This T cell receptor beta chain was retrieved from a study of STAT3 mutations in large granular lymphocyte leukemia (dated by TCRdb to 2018 to 2020). About the study as a whole: Roughly half of the T-LGLL patients who were sequenced longitudinally carried canonical activating STAT3 mutations. From an initial cohort of hundreds of LGL patients, roughly 19 representative T-LGLL cases were chosen for longitudinal sequencing of TCRbeta and STAT3. Two patients with natural killer LGL leukemia were also sequenced longitudinally as controls within the study. Patients were sequenced at 4 time points on average, with the number of samplings per patient ranging from 2 to 8. One or more immunosuppressive therapy regimens were given to more than half of T-LGLL patients, and hematologic response was seen in around 40% of the treated patients. Serial deep sequencing of TCRbeta CDR3 and STAT3 was performed in patients with T-cell large granular lymphocyte leukemia to reconstruct clonal hierarchy and dynamics. What the work shows at the level of the full study, not this receptor alone: In about 35% of the 18 patients, TCR clonotype switching occurred after therapy, and every newly emerging clone was STAT3 wild type. Since codominant clonotypes persisted in some patients, a small but highly pathogenic clone may have gone undetected. Because no samples were available when a clone first appeared, clonal expansion had to be inferred from samplings taken at other points. Linking therapy response to changes in TCR clonal burden was complicated by variable intervals between samplings and by differing treatment regimens. Dominant TCR clone burden was found to exceed STAT3 mutant burden in several patients, suggesting that STAT3 mutation arose secondarily within a pre-expanded clone. Every T-LGLL patient showed at least one immunodominant TCRbeta clonotype, and about half showed multiple immunodominant subclonotypes.

An Illumina MiSeq was used to sequence the TCRbeta libraries, yielding an average of roughly 41,000 productive templates per sample. TCRbeta CDR3 libraries were generated with the immunoSEQ assay using multiplex PCR amplification. The source study handled its data this way. Repertoire diversity was calculated as previously defined, with values near 0 taken to indicate extremely monoclonal samples. This is the immuneACCESS table as TCRdb keeps it, with only in-frame sequences that have V and J called. A part of the clones is gone; compared with another copy, unresolved V genes explain less than half, and the rest is unexplained. Clonal size and the V and J genes are those of that table, whereas D and trimming came from the DNA. The sample table shows 30,000 to 45,000 clones, and around nine tenths are seen once. The top ten constitute 0.4% to 0.5% of the sample. The same DNA, extracted from blood mononuclear cells, served for both TCR sequencing and STAT3 sequencing.

As concerns this clone: It has no known antigen specificity. One base away there is no much larger clone; base qualities are not given.

Measured from the cysteine to the phenylalanine, the CDR3 is 16 residues long. This entry keeps only the CDR3 DNA: 48 bases, framed from base 1. Trimming at the junction amounts to 3 bases on V and 5 bases on J, and the germline ends lie 18 bases apart. Per the germline V gene, SGHDT is the CDR1 and YYEEEE is the CDR2. The V gene is TRBV5-6 and the J gene is TRBJ1-5, with the D gene uncertain. This clonotype was obtained from a human donor with T large granular lymphocyte leukemia. Some clones in this sample may be carry-over from other donors' samples. The sequenced sample consisted of PBMCs. At the DNA level, the sequence is TGTGCCAGCAGCTCCGCCCTAGATGGGAACCATCAGCCCCAGCATTTT. This encodes CASSSALDGNHQPQHF.